The sequence of this TCR beta chain was determined in a study of CD8 T cells in ankylosing spondylitis. Broader study findings: Typical of ankylosing spondylitis blood, it appeared, was a TCR beta motif of eight highly homologous variants. According to the report, clones linked to the disease were significantly enriched in matched synovial fluid samples taken from ankylosing spondylitis patients. Disease-linked clones bore a CD8+ phenotype, appearing relatively rarely in peripheral blood.

One entry per CDR3 protein, called by TCRdb with MiXCR from the 5' RACE reads. Here the sample spans roughly 160,000 distinct CDR3 sequences, more than 9% being singletons. A few counts support this clonotype. Its cognate antigen is unknown. CDR3 length: 13 residues. Germline V gene data show CDR1 as SGHRS and CDR2 as YFSETQ. Trimming cost V 2 bases and J 11 bases; bases outside gene matches: 8. Sequences were obtained from blood, either unsorted or a sorted T cell fraction (not recorded which). This TCR came from a male donor with ankylosing spondylitis or in good health (not recorded which). The chain employs TRBV5-1 and TRBJ1-1, with 8 bases identical to TRBD1. The CDR3 loop is CASSLIQGGEAFF. CDR3 in DNA: TGCGCCAGCAGCTTAATACAGGGGGGTGAGGCTTTCTTT.